These 25 T cell receptor beta chains were all obtained from the same sample, sequenced in a study of blood T cell repertoires in COVID-19. Libraries were prepared by immunoSEQ multiplex PCR; TCRdb keeps only in-frame clonotypes and omits some of them. This sample has around 180,000 clones, with more than 70% found just once. Sequencing was done on a sample of peripheral blood. Source of these receptors: a human donor in a cohort sampled during active COVID-19.

This rearrangement joins TRBV5-1 to TRBJ1-6, with a tentative D call TRBD1 (5 bases). This CDR3 contains 15 residues. From germline, CDR1 is SGHRS and CDR2 YFSETQ. V was shortened by 0 bases and J by 10 bases, with 14 bases between the two germline ends. Here the CDR3 DNA reads TGCGCCAGCAGCTTGGATGGGCAGGGCGGATCACCCCTCCACTTT. It codes for CASSLDGQGGSPLHF.

The chain employs TRBV10-1 and TRBJ1-1, with 8 nucleotides matching TRBD1. The germline V gene encodes CDR1 WNHNN and CDR2 SYGVQD (reference sequence). Losses at the gene ends were 7 bases for V and 0 bases for J; bases not matched to a gene: 7. This CDR3 is built from 15 residues. CDR3 nucleotide sequence: TGCGCCAGCAATGGGACAGGTGAAATGAACACTGAAGCTTTCTTT. This encodes CASNGTGEMNTEAFF.

The rearrangement joins TRBV4-2 to TRBJ2-1; 9 bases match TRBD2. CDR1 is LGHNA, CDR2 YNFKEQ, per germline. The V gene end was trimmed by 0 bases and the J gene end by 2 bases; junction bases not matched to a gene: 5. The CDR3 covers 17 residues. Written as DNA, the CDR3 is TGTGCCAGCAGCCAAGATGGGCTAGCGGGACCCTACAATGAGCAGTTCTTC. This translates into CASSQDGLAGPYNEQFF.

The rearrangement links TRBV6-5 to TRBJ2-7, with TRBD1 identical over 9 bases. Germline V gene data show CDR1 as MNHEY and CDR2 as SVGAGI. Trimming removed 2 bases from V and 2 bases from J; junction bases left unmatched: 4. This CDR3 spans 15 amino acids. CDR3 sequence: CASSYRGQGAYEQYF. CDR3 DNA sequence: TGTGCCAGCAGTTACCGGGGACAGGGAGCCTACGAGCAGTACTTC.

Here the CDR3 reads CASSLGAGPRTEAFF. The CDR3 region has the DNA TGCGCCAGCAGCTTGGGGGCAGGGCCAAGAACTGAAGCTTTCTTT. This chain uses TRBV5-1 with TRBJ1-1, with a weak D call TRBD1 (5 bases). The CDR3 length is 15 residues. The germline V gene encodes CDR1 SGHRS and CDR2 YFSETQ. The V and J ends lost 0 bases and 5 bases respectively, with 14 bases between them.

The rearrangement uses TRBV3-1 (or the pseudogene TRBV3-2) and TRBJ1-1; 7 positions match TRBD1. Germline assignment: CDR1 LGHDT and CDR2 YNNKEL (reference sequence). The CDR3 is made up of 14 amino acids. The J segment lost 1 base and the V segment lost 4 bases, leaving 3 bases of the junction unmatched. CDR3 in DNA: TGTGCCAGCAGCCCCGACAGGGCGAACACTGAAGCTTTCTTT. Its protein product is CASSPDRANTEAFF.

This chain uses TRBV28 with TRBJ1-6, with TRBD1 as a possible D gene (6 bases). Germline V CDR1 and CDR2: MDHEN, SYDVKM. V was clipped by 6 bases and J by 8 bases, with 17 bases between them. The CDR3 consists of 15 residues. The DNA for the CDR3 is TGTGCCAGCAGAGCGGGGCAGGGGCCTTATTCACCCCTCCACTTT. Protein: CASRAGQGPYSPLHF.

CDR3 DNA sequence: TGTGCCAGCAGCTTAGGGAATCAGGCCATATACGAGCAGTACTTC. It yields the protein CASSLGNQAIYEQYF. This sequence joins TRBV11-2 and TRBJ2-7; D unresolved. V was clipped by 1 base and J by 4 bases, with 14 bases between them. CDR1 and CDR2 from the germline V gene are SGHAT and FQNNGV. This CDR3 comprises 15 residues.

This clone was seen more than once but under ten times. The genes are TRBV6-5 and TRBJ2-7; TRBD1 agrees at 11 bases. CDR1 MNHEY and CDR2 SVGAGI come from the germline V gene. The J segment lost 3 bases and the V segment lost 11 bases, leaving 3 bases of the junction unmatched. This CDR3 has 12 residues. The CDR3 nucleotides are TGTGCCGGAGGGACAGGGGGCTACGAGCAGTACTTC. Translating gives CAGGTGGYEQYF.

This chain joins TRBV6-5 and TRBJ1-2, with 8 positions matching TRBD1. The CDR3 consists of 13 residues. The trim removed 6 bases at V and 6 bases at J, leaving 6 bases unmatched. Per germline, CDR1 MNHEY and CDR2 SVGAGI. CDR3 protein: CASRTDRGNGYTF. In DNA, the CDR3 is TGTGCCAGCAGAACAGACAGGGGAAATGGCTACACCTTC.

The chain links TRBV28 to TRBJ2-3, with D possibly matching TRBD2 (5 bases). Germline CDR1 reads MDHEN; CDR2 reads SYDVKM. This CDR3 has 14 residues. Trimming left V 4 bases short and J 2 bases short, with 10 bases between. CDR3 DNA: TGTGCCAGCAGTTCCCCCGGGAACACAGATACGCAGTATTTT. This encodes CASSSPGNTDTQYF.

The chain recombines TRBV7-2 with TRBJ2-3; 10 bases are shared with TRBD2. CDR3 length: 16 residues. The junction had 4 bases not matched to a gene; V was cut back by 4 bases and J by 0 bases. In germline, CDR1 is SGHTA, CDR2 FQGNSA. The CDR3 region is CASSSGLAVSTDTQYF. CDR3 sequence (DNA): TGTGCCAGCAGCTCCGGACTAGCGGTCAGCACAGATACGCAGTATTTT.

The rearrangement links TRBV29-1 to TRBJ2-1; 7 nucleotides line up with TRBD1. Trimming took 7 bases from V and 2 from J; bases not matched to a gene: 17. CDR1 is SQVTM, CDR2 ANQGSEA, per germline. This CDR3 spans 17 amino acids. CDR3 loop: CSAPPGVGDSTYNEQFF. The CDR3 bases are TGCAGCGCGCCCCCAGGGGTGGGGGACAGTACCTACAATGAGCAGTTCTTC.

The V gene is TRBV5-1, the J gene TRBJ2-7; 10 positions agree with TRBD1. The V segment lost 2 bases and the J segment 4 bases; nucleotides outside the gene matches: 6. Germline V gene lookup returns CDR1 SGHRS and CDR2 YFSETQ. CDR3 size: 15 residues. CDR3 region: CASSLPGTGDYEQYF. In DNA, the CDR3 is TGCGCCAGCAGCTTACCCGGGACAGGGGATTACGAGCAGTACTTC. Drawing the rest from reference TRBV5-1 and TRBJ2-7, the complete variable domain is KAGVTQTPRYLIKTRGQQVTLSCSPISGHRSVSWYQQTPGQGLQFLFEYFSETQRNKGNFPGRFSGRQFSNSRSEMNVSTLELGDSALYLCASSLPGTGDYEQYFGPGTRLTVT.

The gene calls are TRBV24-1 and TRBJ2-3; TRBD2 matches at 8 bases. The junction had 3 bases not matched to a gene; V was cut back by 4 bases and J by 4 bases. This CDR3 contains 14 residues. Germline V gene lookup returns CDR1 KGHDR and CDR2 SFDVKD. The CDR3 sequence is CATSDGGAPDTQYF. The CDR3 DNA reads as TGTGCCACCAGTGACGGGGGGGCGCCAGATACGCAGTATTTT.

V is TRBV4-1 and J is TRBJ1-2, with 8 positions matching TRBD1. The J segment lost 4 bases and the V segment lost 4 bases, leaving 11 bases of the junction unmatched. Germline-derived CDR1 and CDR2 are MGHRA and YSYEKL. The CDR3 is 16 residues long. DNA for the CDR3: TGCGCCAGCAGCCGCCCCAGGGGGCGCTTTGGCTATGGCTACACCTTC. Translated, it gives CASSRPRGRFGYGYTF.

V gene TRBV5-1 combines with J gene TRBJ1-3, with TRBD1 identical over 8 bases. V trimming: 4 bases; J trimming: 4 bases; junction bases outside the gene matches: 7. Germline CDR1 is SGHRS and CDR2 is YFSETQ. The CDR3 runs 15 residues. The CDR3 DNA is TGCGCCAGCAGCCCCAGGACAGGGTTGGGAAACACCATATATTTT. This translates into CASSPRTGLGNTIYF.

This clone was picked up one time. This rearrangement joins TRBV27 to TRBJ2-1; possible D gene TRBD2, 5 bases. Looked up from germline, CDR1 is MNHEY and CDR2 is SMNVEV (reference sequence). Trimming stripped 10 bases from V and 4 bases from J, with 20 bases between. The CDR3 loop spans 15 amino acids. The CDR3: CATSSVASSYNEQFF. As DNA, the CDR3 is TGTGCCACCTCCTCCGTGGCTAGCTCTTACAATGAGCAGTTCTTC.

This clone was counted a few times. The genes are TRBV12-3 or TRBV12-4 and TRBJ2-7, with D possibly TRBD1 on 5 matching bases. V lost 6 bases to trimming and J lost 1 base, with 10 bases between them. This CDR3 is built from 13 residues. The chain's CDR3 is CASRPGHSYEQYF. CDR3 in DNA: TGTGCCAGCAGACCTGGACATTCCTACGAGCAGTACTTC.

This rearrangement joins TRBV30 to TRBJ1-2; 11 positions match TRBD1. Looked up from germline, CDR1 is GTSNPN and CDR2 is SVGIG (reference sequence). V dropped 0 bases and J dropped 7; count of bases not matched to a gene: 7. The CDR3 is 15 residues long. In DNA form, the CDR3 reads TGTGCCTGGAGTGTAAAGGGACAGGGGGTCAGTGGCTACACCTTC. Amino acids: CAWSVKGQGVSGYTF. The variable domain in full, with the rest retrieved from reference TRBV30 and TRBJ1-2, is SQTIHQWPATLVQPVGSPLSLECTVEGTSNPNLYWYRQAAGRGLQLLFYSVGIGQISSEVPQNLSASRPQDRQFILSSKKLLLSDSGFYLCAWSVKGQGVSGYTFGSGTRLTVV.

This chain links TRBV11-2 with TRBJ2-7; 10 bases line up with TRBD1. CDR1 SGHAT and CDR2 FQNNGV come from the germline V gene. V lost 3 bases, J lost 4 bases, and 6 bases stayed unmatched. The CDR3 has 15 residues. CDR3 residues: CASSFSGQGGYEQYF. In nucleotides, the CDR3 is TGTGCCAGCAGCTTCAGTGGACAGGGGGGTTACGAGCAGTACTTC. The variable domain in full, completed from reference TRBV11-2 and TRBJ2-7, reads EAGVAQSPRYKIIEKRQSVAFWCNPISGHATLYWYQQILGQGPKLLIQFQNNGVVDDSQLPKDRFSAERLKGVDSTLKIQPAKLEDSAVYLCASSFSGQGGYEQYFGPGTRLTVT.

V usage is TRBV19 and J usage is TRBJ2-2; a weak D match, TRBD1 (6 bases). The CDR3 loop spans 14 amino acids. V dropped 4 bases and J dropped 4 bases, with 10 bases sitting between them. CDR1 LNHDA and CDR2 SQIVND come from the germline V gene (reference sequence). The CDR3 region has the DNA TGTGCCAGTAGTAACAGGGCCGGCACCGGGGAGCTGTTTTTT. This translates into CASSNRAGTGELFF. The full variable domain, in which reference TRBV19 and TRBJ2-2 provide the parts outside the CDR3, is DGGITQSPKYLFRKEGQNVTLSCEQNLNHDAMYWYRQDPGQGLRLIYYSQIVNDFQKGDIAEGYSVSREKKESFPLTVTSAQKNPTAFYLCASSNRAGTGELFFGEGSRLTVL.

The chain joins TRBV6-2 or TRBV6-3 to TRBJ1-5; TRBD1 agrees at 10 bases. Germline V gene lookup returns CDR1 MNHEY and CDR2 SVGEGT. The length of the CDR3 is 15 residues. V shed 4 bases and J 7 bases; nucleotides not matched to a gene: 7. CDR3 in DNA: TGTGCCAGCAGTTTGGGACAGGGGATTCAGCAGCCCCAGCATTTT. Its protein product is CASSLGQGIQQPQHF.

The chain combines TRBV7-2 with TRBJ1-5, with no clear D. Trimming took 2 bases from V and 6 from J, leaving 8 bases between them. The CDR3 is 13 residues long. Germline CDR1 is SGHTA and CDR2 is FQGNSA. The CDR3 reads CASSLLLSQPQHF. DNA of the CDR3: TGTGCCAGCAGCTTATTACTAAGTCAGCCCCAGCATTTT. Supplemented by reference TRBV7-2 and TRBJ1-5, the full variable domain reads GAGVSQSPSNKVTEKGKDVELRCDPISGHTALYWYRQSLGQGLEFLIYFQGNSAPDKSGLPSDRFSAERTGGSVSTLTIQRTQQEDSAVYLCASSLLLSQPQHFGDGTRLSIL.

Only a few counts were recorded for this clone. The genes are TRBV7-6 and TRBJ1-5, with 7 bases lining up with TRBD1. V lost 1 base and J lost 4; bases outside the gene matches: 13. The CDR3 totals 18 residues. CDR1 is SGHVS and CDR2 is FNYEAQ in the germline V gene. CDR3 coding DNA: TGTGCCAGCAGCTTAGGCCGGAGACAGGGCGAGAGAAATCAGCCCCAGCATTTT. Protein: CASSLGRRQGERNQPQHF.